The clone carrying this T cell receptor (beta chain) showed up many times. Antigen specificity is unknown. All patients were treatment-naive before thyroid surgery. This sample is part of a study of metastatic and nonmetastatic thyroid tumors. Study findings and constraints: Patients with malignant thyroid tumors reportedly had significantly higher TCR beta diversity than those with benign nodules, in blood and tumor.

Germline V gene lookup returns CDR1 MNHEY and CDR2 SVGEGT. V lost 4 bases to trimming and J lost 5 bases, with 11 bases between them. This CDR3 has 14 amino acids. Using MiXCR, TCRdb reanalyzed the PCR reads. Altogether around 70,000 clones are present, more than 15% being singletons, with the ten largest covering 9.5% to 15%. The genes are TRBV6-2 or TRBV6-3 and TRBJ2-2, with D tentatively TRBD2 (6 bases). The sequence was collected from a female donor with papillary thyroid cancer or a benign thyroid nodule (not recorded which). Some clones in this sample may be carry-over from other donors' samples. Source material: blood. In DNA form, the CDR3 reads TGTGCCAGCAGTTCCCCCGCGGGGACCGGGGAGCTGTTTTTT. Amino acid sequence: CASSSPAGTGELFF.